This TCR beta chain was sequenced during a study of monozygotic twins with inflammatory bowel disease. There are 19 residues in the CDR3. Germline lookup yields CDR1 MNHEY and CDR2 SVGAGI. Making each TCR library took 3,000 to 4,000 ng of total RNA. From its re-call of the 5' RACE reads, TCRdb lists each CDR3 protein once, without DNA. The sample is made up of more than 300,000 distinct CDR3 sequences, and the top ten hold 2.5% to 3% of it. In regard to this clonotype: Its antigen is not known.

Notes on the study in general: Healthy co-twins had higher TCRbeta inverse Simpson diversity than their IBD twins. Versus healthy twins, IBD patients showed fewer clonotypes shared with others, especially with disease activity.

Collection of a roughly 2.5 ml blood sample took place per donor. The chain carries TRBV6-5 and TRBJ2-1; TCRdb outputs TRBD1, but without DNA this stays unchecked. The sequenced sample consisted of blood. This sequence originates from a human donor with ulcerative colitis or Crohn's disease, or a healthy co-twin of an affected twin (not recorded which). The chain's CDR3 is CASSYSTSPGQGYYNEQFF.